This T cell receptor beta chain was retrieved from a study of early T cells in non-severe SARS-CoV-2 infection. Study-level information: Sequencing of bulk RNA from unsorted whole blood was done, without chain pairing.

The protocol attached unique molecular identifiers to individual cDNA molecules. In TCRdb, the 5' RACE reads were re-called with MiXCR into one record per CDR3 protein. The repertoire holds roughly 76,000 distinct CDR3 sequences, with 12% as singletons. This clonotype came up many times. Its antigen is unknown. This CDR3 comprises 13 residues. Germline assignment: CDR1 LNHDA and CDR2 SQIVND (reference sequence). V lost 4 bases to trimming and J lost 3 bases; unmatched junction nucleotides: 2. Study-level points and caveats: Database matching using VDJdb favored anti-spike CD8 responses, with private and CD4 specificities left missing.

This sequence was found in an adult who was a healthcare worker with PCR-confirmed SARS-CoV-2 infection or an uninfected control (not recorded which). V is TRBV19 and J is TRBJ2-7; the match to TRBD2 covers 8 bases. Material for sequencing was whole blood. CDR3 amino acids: CASSRLANYEQYF. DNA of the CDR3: TGTGCCAGTAGTAGACTAGCGAACTACGAGCAGTACTTC.